A selection of T cell receptor beta chains follows, all from one sample in a study of regulatory T cells in long-lasting Graves disease. Each CDR3 protein gets one entry after TCRdb re-called the multiplex PCR reads with MiXCR. The sample lists 540,000 or so distinct CDR3 sequences, roughly 13% occurring once. The same sample was also studied in work on T cells in Graves' hyperthyroidism and ophthalmopathy.

Specimen: peripheral blood mononuclear cells (PBMCs), collected at new diagnosis, from a patient treated with antithyroid drugs. The receptors originated from a young man with Graves disease. Each CDR3 is given with its conserved first and last residue. Fields, in order: J gene, V gene, CDR3 protein.

TRBJ2-5 | TRBV28 | CATKRRVQETQYF
TRBJ2-3 | TRBV5-1 | CASSLGSSSTIDTQYF
TRBJ2-7 | TRBV29-1 | CSVGGTSGRHEQYF
TRBJ2-7 | TRBV6-5 | CASSYSIFESGGFYEQYF
TRBJ1-1 | TRBV6-5 | CASSYLGTGYRNTEAFF
TRBJ2-5 | TRBV28 | CASSTVIARKETQYF
TRBJ2-3 | TRBV7-6 | CASSPPGLEADTQYF
TRBJ2-1 | TRBV18 | CASSDRDRGYEQFF
TRBJ2-2 | TRBV7-9 | CASSGGPYGGELFF
TRBJ1-5 | TRBV19 | CASSIERPGAQPQHF
TRBJ1-6 | TRBV28 | CASSDRGRSPLHF
TRBJ1-3 | TRBV29-1 | CSVELEGGDSGNTIYF
TRBJ2-7 | TRBV5-1 | CASAPKTAGAVEEQYF
TRBJ2-2 | TRBV6-1 | CATRDRGFTGELFF
TRBJ2-7 | TRBV28 | CASTTSGRAYKQYF
TRBJ1-1 | TRBV7-9 | CASSLVGSYTEAFF
TRBJ1-1 | TRBV18 | CASSPRERDTEAFF
TRBJ2-7 | TRBV29-1 | CSARGAPTYEQYF
TRBJ2-1 | TRBV6-2/TRBV6-3 | CASSYSGGRDDNEQFF
TRBJ2-1 | TRBV24-1 | CATSDPDLGRTTYNEQFF
TRBJ1-2 | TRBV20-1 | CSARVGQHYGYTF
TRBJ2-7 | TRBV12-3/TRBV12-4 | CASSAAPLSRTYPYEQYF
TRBJ2-3 | TRBV29-1 | CSVGVGTPDTQCF
TRBJ2-1 | TRBV7-3 | CASSLLGPSERSLLDEQFF
TRBJ2-7 | TRBV7-2 | CASSLGVPEDEQYF
TRBJ2-5 | TRBV19 | CASSIEDSKTETQYF
TRBJ2-5 | TRBV12-3/TRBV12-4 | CASSLVQGIGRAGVSAETQYF
TRBJ2-1 | TRBV15 | CATSSSGTSSYNEQFF